The 11 T cell receptor beta chains given below trace back to one sample, sequenced in a study of blood T cell repertoires in COVID-19. Assay used: immunoSEQ multiplex PCR; TCRdb lists only in-frame clones, some missing. The table has 93,000 or so clones, 87% seen once. Input material: peripheral blood. These TCRs come from a man aged 50 to 60 in a cohort sampled during active COVID-19.

This clone was seen a few times. This chain links TRBV6-4 with TRBJ1-6; tentative D call: TRBD1 (6 bases). V was pared by 0 bases and J by 7 bases, with 10 bases between. CDR3 length: 15 residues. Germline CDR1 MRHNA, CDR2 SNTAGT. Written as DNA, the CDR3 is TGTGCCAGCAGTGACTCGGCAGGGGTCAATTCACCCCTCCACTTT. Translated, it gives CASSDSAGVNSPLHF.

The chain uses TRBV7-9 and TRBJ2-5; 12 positions agree with TRBD2. Germline-derived CDR1 and CDR2 are SEHNR and FQNEAQ (reference sequence). The CDR3 is 16 residues long. V shed 5 bases and J 4 bases; nucleotides not matched to a gene: 8. Here the CDR3 DNA reads TGTGCCAGCAGCCCTCGCCTAGCGGGGGGGGTAGAGACCCAGTACTTC. This codes for CASSPRLAGGVETQYF.

This rearrangement joins TRBV9 to TRBJ1-1, with 12 nucleotides matching TRBD1. Germline V gene data show CDR1 as SGDLS and CDR2 as YYNGEE. The CDR3 has 19 amino acids. After removal of 3 bases from V and 6 bases from J, the junction contained 18 bases not matched to a gene. In DNA, the CDR3 is TGTGCCAGCAGCGACCCTGTAGGGGGACAGGGGGCGTTCGTTGCTGAAGCTTTCTTT. Translation: CASSDPVGGQGAFVAEAFF.

This clone was counted once. The rearrangement joins TRBV11-1 to TRBJ2-5, with D unresolved. The CDR3 is 11 amino acids. Germline lookup yields CDR1 SGHAT and CDR2 FQDESV (reference sequence). The ends were cut back, 4 bases at V and 3 bases at J, with 3 bases in the middle. CDR3 sequence (DNA): TGTGCCAGCAGCTCGGAAGAGACCCAGTACTTC. Amino acids: CASSSEETQYF. Variable domain in full (rest from reference TRBV11-1 and TRBJ2-5): EAEVAQSPRYKITEKSQAVAFWCDPISGHATLYWYRQILGQGPELLVQFQDESVVDDSQLPKDRFSAERLKGVDSTLKIQPAELGDSAMYLCASSSEETQYFGPGTRLLVL.

The CDR3 loop reads CASRGAGANVLTF. CDR3 bases: TGTGCCAGCAGGGGAGCTGGGGCCAACGTCCTGACTTTC. The chain joins TRBV2 to TRBJ2-6, with D possibly matching TRBD2 (5 bases). This CDR3 contains 13 residues. V lost 6 bases and J 2 bases, leaving 5 bases between the germline ends. Per the germline V gene, CDR1 is SNHLY and CDR2 is FYNNEI.

The gene calls are TRBV5-6 and TRBJ1-6, with no clear D. Germline CDR1 SGHDT, CDR2 YYEEEE. Trimming cost V 0 bases and J 0 bases, with 10 bases left between them. This CDR3 has 17 residues. The CDR3 sequence: CASSLDSSSSYNSPLHF. The CDR3 DNA sequence: TGTGCCAGCAGCTTGGACAGTTCGAGCTCCTATAATTCACCCCTCCACTTT.

J is TRBJ1-4 and V is TRBV7-8; 7 bases agree with TRBD1. The CDR3 is 16 residues long. Germline-derived CDR1 and CDR2 are SGHVS and FQNEAQ. J gave up 7 bases and V 1 base, and 9 bases lay outside the gene matches. In DNA, the CDR3 is TGTGCCAGCAGCTTAGTCGCAGGGGGAATAGGTGAAAAACTGTTTTTT. It yields the protein CASSLVAGGIGEKLFF.

The J gene is TRBJ2-7, the V gene TRBV6-5; TRBD2 agrees at 12 bases. Germline V lookup: CDR1 MNHEY, CDR2 SVGAGI. The trim removed 8 bases at V and 2 bases at J, leaving 7 bases unmatched. The CDR3 runs 15 residues. The CDR3 sequence: CASRRTSGNPYEQYV. DNA of the CDR3: TGTGCCAGCCGTCGGACTAGCGGGAACCCCTACGAGCAGTACGTC.

The chain links TRBV7-2 to TRBJ2-5; D not resolved. Trimming removed 5 bases from V and 4 bases from J, with 11 bases in between. Germline V CDR1 and CDR2: SGHTA, FQGNSA. CDR3 length: 13 residues. DNA of the CDR3: TGTGCCAGCAGCGCCTCTAGGTCAGAGACCCAGTACTTC. Protein: CASSASRSETQYF.

The chain couples TRBV7-6 to TRBJ2-3; TRBD1 might be the D (5 bases). The V gene's germline CDR1 is SGHVS and CDR2 FNYEAQ. CDR3 length: 15 residues. V was clipped by 5 bases and J by 0 bases, with 12 bases between them. This chain's CDR3 is CASSPRQRSTDTQYF. Here the CDR3 DNA reads TGTGCCAGCAGCCCGAGACAGCGTAGCACAGATACGCAGTATTTT. Full variable domain (remainder filled in from reference TRBV7-6 and TRBJ2-3): GAGVSQSPRYKVTKRGQDVALRCDPISGHVSLYWYRQALGQGPEFLTYFNYEAQQDKSGLPNDRFSAERPEGSISTLTIQRTEQRDSAMYRCASSPRQRSTDTQYFGPGTRLTVL.

V gene TRBV2 combines with J gene TRBJ1-6, with a possible D match to TRBD1 (5 bases). Germline V lookup: CDR1 SNHLY, CDR2 FYNNEI. There are 15 residues in the CDR3. Deletions cut 2 bases from V and 7 bases from J, with 12 bases between. CDR3 DNA: TGTGCCAGCAGTGAACAGGGAACAGGCAATTCACCCCTCCACTTT. This translates into CASSEQGTGNSPLHF.